These 20 T cell receptor beta chains share one sample of origin, sequenced in a study of cytomegalovirus exposure and HLA in healthy donors. The PCR had 60 Vbeta and 13 Jbeta primers. TCRdb's table, derived via immunoSEQ multiplex PCR, lists solely in-frame clones and lacks some. The sample has some 150,000 clones, just under 90% seen once; the top ten hold more than 4%. Sample: PBMCs. These receptors were collected from a woman aged 25 to 39 in good health and CMV-seronegative.

The genes are TRBV11-2 and TRBJ2-7, with D perhaps matching TRBD2 (6 bases). Germline V gene data show CDR1 as SGHAT and CDR2 as FQNNGV. The CDR3 loop spans 14 amino acids. Trimming pared 1 base from V and 3 bases from J, leaving 10 bases between. CDR3 amino acids: CASSLVSGGYEQYF. Here the CDR3 DNA reads TGTGCCAGCAGCTTAGTTAGCGGAGGCTACGAGCAGTACTTC. The full variable domain, completed using reference TRBV11-2 and TRBJ2-7, is EAGVAQSPRYKIIEKRQSVAFWCNPISGHATLYWYQQILGQGPKLLIQFQNNGVVDDSQLPKDRFSAERLKGVDSTLKIQPAKLEDSAVYLCASSLVSGGYEQYFGPGTRLTVT.

The chain is built from TRBV30 and TRBJ2-2; 9 bases fit TRBD1. The CDR3 has 17 amino acids. Per the germline V gene, CDR1 is GTSNPN and CDR2 is SVGIG (reference sequence). J was trimmed by 3 bases and V by 5 bases; bases with no gene match: 13. The chain's CDR3 is CAWASRTGAWDTGELFF. The CDR3, as DNA: TGTGCCTGGGCCTCCCGGACAGGGGCGTGGGACACCGGGGAGCTGTTTTTT.

J is TRBJ2-7 and V is TRBV7-2; 8 bases are a match to TRBD2. The trim removed 2 bases at V and 4 bases at J, leaving 7 bases unmatched. Germline CDR1 reads SGHTA; CDR2 reads FQGNSA. The CDR3 runs to 15 residues. This CDR3 reads CASSLSAGTSYEQYF. CDR3 nucleotides: TGTGCCAGCAGCTTATCCGCCGGGACTAGTTACGAGCAGTACTTC.

There are a few counts of this clone. This chain links TRBV4-1 with TRBJ1-4, with 10 bases aligning to TRBD1. V trimming: 4 bases; J trimming: 5 bases; junction bases outside the gene matches: 4. Germline lookup yields CDR1 MGHRA and CDR2 YSYEKL. The CDR3 covers 15 residues. CDR3 in DNA: TGCGCCAGCAGCCTTGGGACAGGGGTAAATGAAAAACTGTTTTTT. Its protein is CASSLGTGVNEKLFF.

The chain employs TRBV4-2 and TRBJ2-7, with D possibly TRBD2 on 6 matching bases. The CDR3 runs to 15 residues. Looked up from germline, CDR1 is LGHNA and CDR2 is YNFKEQ. V lost 0 bases and J 1 base, leaving 10 bases between the germline ends. The CDR3 is CASSQEEGRSYEQYF. The CDR3 region has the DNA TGTGCCAGCAGCCAAGAGGAGGGACGGTCCTACGAGCAGTACTTC.

The V gene is TRBV6-1, the J gene TRBJ2-2, with D perhaps TRBD2 (6 bases). The CDR3 runs 15 residues. V lost 6 bases and J lost 0, with 11 bases in between. Germline loops: CDR1 MNHNS, CDR2 SASEGT. The CDR3 protein is CASRERVSNTGELFF. The CDR3 coding sequence is TGTGCCAGCAGGGAGCGGGTATCGAACACCGGGGAGCTGTTTTTT.

The chain has TRBV2 and TRBJ1-2; TRBD1 matches 11 bases. The CDR3 contains 15 residues. J gave up 5 bases and V 2 bases, and 4 bases lay outside the gene matches. Looked up from germline, CDR1 is SNHLY and CDR2 is FYNNEI. Here the CDR3 reads CASSERDRGKYGYTF. The CDR3 region has the DNA TGTGCCAGCAGTGAACGGGACAGGGGGAAGTATGGCTACACCTTC. Combining the CDR3 with reference TRBV2 and TRBJ1-2 gives the whole variable domain EPEVTQTPSHQVTQMGQEVILRCVPISNHLYFYWYRQILGQKVEFLVSFYNNEISEKSEIFDDQFSVERPDGSNFTLKIRSTKLEDSAMYFCASSERDRGKYGYTFGSGTRLTVV.

V and J are TRBV14 and TRBJ2-7, with D possibly being TRBD1 (6 bases). CDR3 size: 15 residues. Germline V gene sequence: CDR1 SGHDN, CDR2 FVKESK. Trimming removed 0 bases from V and 3 bases from J, with 12 bases in between. Written as DNA, the CDR3 is TGTGCCAGCAGCCAAGACAGGGGCTACCGCTACGAGCAGTACTTC. Translating gives CASSQDRGYRYEQYF.

This chain links TRBV7-2 with TRBJ1-1; 10 positions match TRBD1. In germline, CDR1 is SGHTA, CDR2 FQGNSA. J lost 3 bases, V lost 2 bases, and 6 bases had no gene match. The CDR3 has 16 residues. The CDR3 reads CASSLRQGALYTEAFF. Here the CDR3 DNA reads TGTGCCAGCAGCTTACGACAGGGGGCTCTCTACACTGAAGCTTTCTTT.

The chain is built from TRBV5-4 and TRBJ2-1; 8 bases line up with TRBD2. The CDR3 is 15 amino acids. Unmatched junction bases numbered 10, after V lost 4 bases and J lost 7 bases. CDR1 and CDR2 from the germline V gene are SGHNT and YYREEE (reference sequence). CDR3 DNA: TGTGCCAGCAGCCCGGGAGCCGGGGGGGGTAATGAGCAGTTCTTC. It codes for CASSPGAGGGNEQFF.

The chain links TRBV7-8 to TRBJ2-5; 9 bases are a match to TRBD1. V lost 1 base to trimming and J lost 3 bases; unmatched junction nucleotides: 0. This CDR3 has 14 amino acids. CDR1 is SGHVS and CDR2 is FQNEAQ in the germline V gene. The CDR3 region is CASSLGTGEETQYF. CDR3 nucleotides: TGTGCCAGCAGCTTAGGGACAGGGGAAGAGACCCAGTACTTC. Full variable domain (rest looked up from reference TRBV7-8 and TRBJ2-5): GAGVSQSPRYKVAKRGQDVALRCDPISGHVSLFWYQQALGQGPEFLTYFQNEAQLDKSGLPSDRFFAERPEGSVSTLKIQRTQQEDSAVYLCASSLGTGEETQYFGPGTRLLVL.

The chain has TRBV7-2 and TRBJ1-2; D is ambiguous. The CDR3 is 13 amino acids. V shed 1 base and J shed 8 bases, with 11 bases lying between them. Germline CDR1 is SGHTA and CDR2 is FQGNSA. The CDR3 loop is CASSLGGIGGYTF. DNA for the CDR3: TGTGCCAGCAGCTTAGGCGGGATTGGAGGCTACACCTTC. The full variable domain, completed using reference TRBV7-2 and TRBJ1-2, is GAGVSQSPSNKVTEKGKDVELRCDPISGHTALYWYRQSLGQGLEFLIYFQGNSAPDKSGLPSDRFSAERTGGSVSTLTIQRTQQEDSAVYLCASSLGGIGGYTFGSGTRLTVV.

This chain links TRBV6-6 with TRBJ1-5; TRBD1 matches 7 bases. After removal of 4 bases from V and 6 bases from J, the junction contained 9 bases not matched to a gene. The CDR3 sequence is 15 residues long. Germline lookup yields CDR1 MNHNY and CDR2 SVGAGI (reference sequence). The CDR3 here is CASSFEGAVSQPQHF. In nucleotides, the CDR3 is TGTGCCAGCAGTTTTGAGGGGGCAGTGAGTCAGCCCCAGCATTTT.

CDR3 bases: TGTGCCAGCAGCCTCAACCTGGGAGCCACTGAAGCTTTCTTT. Amino acids: CASSLNLGATEAFF. This chain joins TRBV7-2 and TRBJ1-1; the D is unclear. V was trimmed by 5 bases and J by 4 bases, leaving 14 bases between them. CDR3 length equals 14 residues. Germline loops: CDR1 SGHTA, CDR2 FQGNSA.

The chain links TRBV28 to TRBJ2-1; D perhaps matches TRBD1 (7 bases). The CDR3 has 16 residues. Trimming took off 5 bases at V and 5 bases at J, with 19 bases between the two ends. The germline CDR1 and CDR2 sequences are MDHEN and SYDVKM. CDR3 sequence: CASSNPAGQRHNEQFF. Here the CDR3 DNA reads TGTGCCAGCAGTAACCCCGCGGGACAGCGGCACAATGAGCAGTTCTTC.

The V gene is TRBV29-1, the J gene TRBJ2-1; TRBD2 agrees at 7 bases. The V and J ends lost 6 bases and 6 bases, in that order; junction bases with no gene match: 11. Germline CDR1 and CDR2: SQVTM and ANQGSEA. This CDR3 has 14 amino acids. The CDR3 bases are TGCAGCGTCGGGGGGATGATGGGCCTCAATGAGCAGTTCTTC. Protein: CSVGGMMGLNEQFF.

The table lists this clone with a count of one. This rearrangement joins TRBV11-2 to TRBJ2-7, with 7 bases identical to TRBD2. Germline values: CDR1 SGHAT, CDR2 FQNNGV. CDR3 length: 15 amino acids. The ends lost 6 bases at V and 6 bases at J; junction bases unmatched: 14. The CDR3 sequence is CASRRSGIGIFEQYF. The CDR3 DNA is TGTGCCAGCAGGCGCAGCGGGATCGGGATCTTCGAGCAGTACTTC.

This sequence joins TRBV7-6 and TRBJ2-3, with a tentative D call TRBD2 (8 bases). Germline lookup yields CDR1 SGHVS and CDR2 FNYEAQ. There are 15 residues in the CDR3. Trimming removed 5 bases from V and 5 bases from J, with 17 bases in between. The chain's CDR3 is CASSEGGGGKDTQYF. CDR3 sequence (DNA): TGTGCCAGCAGCGAAGGGGGCGGGGGGAAAGATACGCAGTATTTT. The full variable domain, with the rest looked up from reference TRBV7-6 and TRBJ2-3, is GAGVSQSPRYKVTKRGQDVALRCDPISGHVSLYWYRQALGQGPEFLTYFNYEAQQDKSGLPNDRFSAERPEGSISTLTIQRTEQRDSAMYRCASSEGGGGKDTQYFGPGTRLTVL.

The gene calls are TRBV28 and TRBJ2-7; D not certain. Germline CDR1 reads MDHEN; CDR2 reads SYDVKM. V lost 2 bases, J lost 3 bases, and 11 bases lay in between. This CDR3 is 14 amino acids long. CDR3 sequence reads: CASSLPSQDYEQYF. The CDR3 DNA reads TGTGCCAGCAGTTTACCCTCTCAGGACTACGAGCAGTACTTC.

The CDR3 loop is CATSRDSDTEAFF. The CDR3 region has the DNA TGTGCCACCAGCAGAGACAGTGACACTGAAGCTTTCTTT. This sequence joins TRBV15 and TRBJ1-1; no reliable D call. This CDR3 has 13 amino acids. V was cut by 0 bases and J by 3 bases, with 5 bases left in between. In germline, CDR1 is LNHNV, CDR2 YYDKDF (reference sequence). Supplemented by reference TRBV15 and TRBJ1-1, the full variable domain reads DAMVIQNPRYQVTQFGKPVTLSCSQTLNHNVMYWYQQKSSQAPKLLFHYYDKDFNNEADTPDNFQSRRPNTSFCFLDIRSPGLGDTAMYLCATSRDSDTEAFFGQGTRLTVV.